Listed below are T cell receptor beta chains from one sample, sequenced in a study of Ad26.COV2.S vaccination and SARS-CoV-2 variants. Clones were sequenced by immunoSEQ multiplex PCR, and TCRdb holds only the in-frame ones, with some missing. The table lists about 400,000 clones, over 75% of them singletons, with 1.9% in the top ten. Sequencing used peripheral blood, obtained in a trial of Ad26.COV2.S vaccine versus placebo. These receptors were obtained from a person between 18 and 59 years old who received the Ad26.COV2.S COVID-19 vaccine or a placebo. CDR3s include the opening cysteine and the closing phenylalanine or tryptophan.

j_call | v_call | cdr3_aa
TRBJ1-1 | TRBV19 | CASSLSSVRDEAFF
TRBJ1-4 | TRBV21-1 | CASSTRVAVFCDEKLFF
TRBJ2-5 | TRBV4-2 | CASSQDPSGQETQYF
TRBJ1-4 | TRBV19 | CASSIVGGQEKLFF
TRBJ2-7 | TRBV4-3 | CASSHSYRQGKNEQYF
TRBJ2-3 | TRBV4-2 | CASSPRRTSGQGDTQYF
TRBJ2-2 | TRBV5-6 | CASSLVGWRNTGELFF
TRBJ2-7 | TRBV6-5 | CASRASSYEQYF
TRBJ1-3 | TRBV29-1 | CSVSAGIGNTIYF
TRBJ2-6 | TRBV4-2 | CASSQEQGSGANVLTF
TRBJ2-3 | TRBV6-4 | CASSHSELSTDTQYF
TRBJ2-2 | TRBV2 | CASSAGTTRIGELFF
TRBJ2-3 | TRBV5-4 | CASSPVGREAPDTQYF
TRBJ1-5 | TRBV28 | CASSSLTGSNQPQHF
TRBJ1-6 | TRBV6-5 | CASSYRATLNSPLHF
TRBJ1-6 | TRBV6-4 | CASRGSYNSPLHF
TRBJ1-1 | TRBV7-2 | CASSLRVLTEAFF
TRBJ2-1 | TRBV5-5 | CASSPKVLAGTAEQFF
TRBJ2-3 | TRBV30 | CAWGGLPTDTQYF
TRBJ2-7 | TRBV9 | CASSVRGGSGYEQYF
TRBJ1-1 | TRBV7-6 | CASSSKQGTEAFF
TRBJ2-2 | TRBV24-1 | CATSDLGGQGAGGELFF
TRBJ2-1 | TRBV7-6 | CASSPRPSGRVEQFF
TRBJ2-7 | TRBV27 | CASSYFDRSSYEQYF
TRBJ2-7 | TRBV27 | CASSSSSGLLLYEQYF
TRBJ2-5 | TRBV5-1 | CASSLELGDETQYF
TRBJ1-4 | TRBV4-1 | CASSQGTGAEKLFF
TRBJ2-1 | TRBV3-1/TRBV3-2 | CASSQDIGGLGFF
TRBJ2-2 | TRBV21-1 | CASSKDSVSTGELFF
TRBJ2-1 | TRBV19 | CASSIGGSQGRVYNEQFF
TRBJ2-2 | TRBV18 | CASSPPLGLANTGELFF
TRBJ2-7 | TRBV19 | CASSMVAGSYEQYF
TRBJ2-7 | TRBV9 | CASSVTPREDYEQYF
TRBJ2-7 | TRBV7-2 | CASSLVTSGSYEQYF
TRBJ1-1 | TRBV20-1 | CSARRGAEAFF
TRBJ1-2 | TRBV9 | CASLRGHYGYTF
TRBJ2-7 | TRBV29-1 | CSVEDRVGQASEQYF
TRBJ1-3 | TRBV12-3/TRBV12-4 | CASSSGQVGYF
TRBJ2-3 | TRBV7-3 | CASSLGTMGTDTQYF
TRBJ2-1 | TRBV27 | CASSWGWVNEQFF
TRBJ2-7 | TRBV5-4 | CASSPTSGRIYEQYF
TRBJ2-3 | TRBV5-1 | CASSFQREGGDTQYF
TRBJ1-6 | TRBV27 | CASSTQTGGYNSPLHF
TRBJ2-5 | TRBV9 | CASSVAPGGETQYF
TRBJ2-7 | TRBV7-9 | CASSLRRRF
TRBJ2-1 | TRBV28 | CASSLSGRANEQFF
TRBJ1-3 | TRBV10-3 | CAIGPSGNTIYF
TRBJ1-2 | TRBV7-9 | CASSFSGGRGDGYTF
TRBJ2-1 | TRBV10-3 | CAISEGGREQFF
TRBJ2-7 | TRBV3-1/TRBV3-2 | CASRPRGQGTYEQYF
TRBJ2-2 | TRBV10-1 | CASRGDSTGELFF
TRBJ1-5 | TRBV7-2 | CASSLTDSNQPQHF
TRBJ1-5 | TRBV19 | CASSLGVAQPQHF
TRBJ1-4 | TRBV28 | CASTSLGNEKLFF
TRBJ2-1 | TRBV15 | CATSRDLRVRVNEQFF
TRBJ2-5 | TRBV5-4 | CASSWGGGRETQYF
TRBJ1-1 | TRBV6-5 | CASSRDRHSTEAFF